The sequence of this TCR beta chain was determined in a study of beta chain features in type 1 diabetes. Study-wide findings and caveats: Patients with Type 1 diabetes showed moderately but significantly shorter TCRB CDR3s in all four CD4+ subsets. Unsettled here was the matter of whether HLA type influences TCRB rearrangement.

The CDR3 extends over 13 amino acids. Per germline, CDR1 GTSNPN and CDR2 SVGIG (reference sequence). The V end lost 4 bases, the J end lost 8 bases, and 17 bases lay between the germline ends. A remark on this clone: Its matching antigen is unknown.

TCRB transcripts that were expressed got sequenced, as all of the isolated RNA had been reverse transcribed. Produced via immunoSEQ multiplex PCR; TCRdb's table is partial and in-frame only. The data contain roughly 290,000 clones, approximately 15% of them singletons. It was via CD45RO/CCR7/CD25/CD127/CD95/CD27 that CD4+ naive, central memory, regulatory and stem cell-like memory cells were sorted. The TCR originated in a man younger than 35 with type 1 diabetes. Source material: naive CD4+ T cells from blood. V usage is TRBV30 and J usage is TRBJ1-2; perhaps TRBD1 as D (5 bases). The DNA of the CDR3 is TGTGCCTGGATGCCGGCCCAGGGCCGCGGCTACACCTTC. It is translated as CAWMPAQGRGYTF. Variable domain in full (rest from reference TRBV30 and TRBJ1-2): SQTIHQWPATLVQPVGSPLSLECTVEGTSNPNLYWYRQAAGRGLQLLFYSVGIGQISSEVPQNLSASRPQDRQFILSSKKLLLSDSGFYLCAWMPAQGRGYTFGSGTRLTVV.